This entry lists 28 T cell receptor beta chains sequenced from one sample in a study of cytomegalovirus exposure and HLA in healthy donors. Primers included in the PCR were 60 Vbeta and 13 Jbeta primers. Profiled with immunoSEQ multiplex PCR; TCRdb holds only in-frame clones, not every one. The profile shows 200,000 to 300,000 clones, 84% of them singletons. Sequencing was done on a sample of PBMCs. The receptors here all came from a woman in her 40s in good health and CMV-seropositive.

The chain carries TRBV11-3 and TRBJ2-1, with TRBD2 matching over 8 bases. Losses at the gene ends were 1 base for V and 7 bases for J; bases not matched to a gene: 6. Looked up from germline, CDR1 is SGHNT and CDR2 is YENEEA. CDR3 length: 15 amino acids. The CDR3 DNA is TGTGCCAGCAGCTTAGCGAGGACTAGCCATAATGAGCAGTTCTTC. Translated, it gives CASSLARTSHNEQFF.

The chain couples TRBV30 to TRBJ1-4; no reliable D call. The germline V gene encodes CDR1 GTSNPN and CDR2 SVGIG (reference sequence). The CDR3 sequence is 15 residues long. Between the trimmed V and J ends, which lost 2 bases and 8 bases, there was a span of 18 bases. CDR3 amino acids: CAWSLRRFAEEKLFF. DNA for the CDR3: TGTGCCTGGAGTTTACGGAGGTTTGCAGAAGAAAAACTGTTTTTT.

In its sample, this clone was seen once. The chain links TRBV14 to TRBJ2-7; 10 bases agree with TRBD2. This CDR3 region has 19 residues. Unmatched junction bases numbered 16, after V lost 4 bases and J lost 1 base. CDR1 and CDR2 (germline): SGHDN, FVKESK. The CDR3 DNA sequence: TGTGCCAGCAGCCCCCGCGGTGGGCCTAGCGGGAGCCCATCCTACGAGCAGTACTTC. This codes for CASSPRGGPSGSPSYEQYF.

The rearrangement uses TRBV6-1 and TRBJ1-2; unclear D gene. The V gene lost 4 bases and the J gene lost 4 bases, with 16 bases spanning the gap. This CDR3 has 15 residues. Germline-derived CDR1 and CDR2 are MNHNS and SASEGT. The CDR3 loop reads CASSAIGRESYGYTF. CDR3 sequence (DNA): TGTGCCAGCAGTGCCATTGGGAGGGAGTCCTATGGCTACACCTTC.

This chain links TRBV19 with TRBJ1-5; 8 bases line up with TRBD1. V shed 4 bases and J 3 bases; nucleotides not matched to a gene: 8. This CDR3 is built from 16 residues. CDR1 is LNHDA and CDR2 is SQIVND in the germline V gene (reference sequence). The CDR3 sequence: CASSKLAGGFNQPQHF. CDR3 sequence (DNA): TGTGCCAGTAGTAAGTTGGCAGGGGGCTTCAATCAGCCCCAGCATTTT.

The V and J genes are TRBV5-1 and TRBJ2-2; 10 nucleotides match TRBD1. Germline CDR1 reads SGHRS; CDR2 reads YFSETQ. V lost 4 bases and J lost 7; bases outside the gene matches: 13. The CDR3 has 17 residues. CDR3 in DNA: TGCGCCAGCAGCCCCCTTGGAGGGACAGGGGTTAACGGGGAGCTGTTTTTT. This translates into CASSPLGGTGVNGELFF.

V is TRBV6-1 and J is TRBJ2-1; D unresolved. This CDR3 is 15 amino acids long. The germline V gene encodes CDR1 MNHNS and CDR2 SASEGT. V was pared by 2 bases and J by 5 bases, with 13 bases between. The CDR3 DNA is TGTGCCAGCAGTGAAACAACATTTCTTGACAATGAGCAGTTCTTC. The encoded protein is CASSETTFLDNEQFF.

The rearrangement links TRBV11-1 to TRBJ2-1, with D perhaps TRBD1 (5 bases). This CDR3 region has 15 residues. Germline CDR1 SGHAT, CDR2 FQDESV (reference sequence). Trimming took off 2 bases at V and 8 bases at J, with 16 bases between the two ends. CDR3 bases: TGTGCCAGCAGCTTATGGGCCCCTCAGGGCGATGAGCAGTTCTTC. As protein: CASSLWAPQGDEQFF.

CDR3 DNA sequence: TGTGCCAGCTCACCAGAGATGGGGACTAGCGGGCGAGAGCAGTACTTC. Translated: CASSPEMGTSGREQYF. V and J are TRBV18 and TRBJ2-7; 12 bases are a match to TRBD2. The CDR3 loop spans 16 amino acids. Germline V gene lookup returns CDR1 KGHSH and CDR2 LQKENI. Trimming removed 2 bases from V and 7 bases from J; junction bases left unmatched: 9.

As DNA, the CDR3 is TGTGCCAGCAGCAATAGCGGGAGGCCCTCGGATACGCAGTATTTT. Amino acid sequence: CASSNSGRPSDTQYF. The chain carries TRBV7-3 and TRBJ2-3, with 10 bases identical to TRBD2. The germline V gene encodes CDR1 SGHTA and CDR2 FQGTGA. This CDR3 spans 15 amino acids. V was clipped by 5 bases and J by 6 bases; unmatched bases: 8.

The chain joins TRBV27 to TRBJ2-7, with 9 bases that match TRBD1. Germline V gene data show CDR1 as MNHEY and CDR2 as SMNVEV (reference sequence). Trimming took 8 bases from V and 3 from J; bases not matched to a gene: 8. CDR3 length equals 14 residues. DNA for the CDR3: TGTGCCAGCGGCTCCGGACAGGGGATCTACGAGCAGTACTTC. It encodes CASGSGQGIYEQYF.

Here the CDR3 DNA reads TGTGCCATCAGGGAAGGGACTAGCGGCCCCTACGAGCAGTACTTC. Its translation: CAIREGTSGPYEQYF. The chain employs TRBV10-3 and TRBJ2-7; 11 bases are shared with TRBD2. Trimming cost V 6 bases and J 2 bases; bases outside gene matches: 6. CDR1 is ENHRY, CDR2 SYGVKD, per germline. This CDR3 is 15 amino acids long.

The chain employs TRBV19 and TRBJ1-2; 8 nucleotides match TRBD1. CDR1 LNHDA and CDR2 SQIVND come from the germline V gene (reference sequence). After removal of 4 bases from V and 7 bases from J, the junction contained 14 bases not matched to a gene. The CDR3 runs 16 residues. This chain's CDR3 is CASSRSGQGFIGGYTF. The DNA for the CDR3 is TGTGCCAGTAGTAGGTCAGGACAGGGTTTTATTGGTGGCTACACCTTC.

As DNA, the CDR3 is TGTGCCAGCAGCGTAGAAATGTCGCCTAGCGGGAACGAGCAGTACTTC. Protein sequence: CASSVEMSPSGNEQYF. V gene TRBV9 combines with J gene TRBJ2-7, with 9 nucleotides matching TRBD2. V gave up 0 bases and J gave up 5 bases; unmatched junction bases: 9. CDR3 length equals 16 residues. Per the germline V gene, CDR1 is SGDLS and CDR2 is YYNGEE.

The rearrangement uses TRBV7-9 and TRBJ1-2; 7 bases line up with TRBD1. The CDR3 spans 15 residues. CDR1 and CDR2 (germline): SEHNR, FQNEAQ (reference sequence). Trimming cost V 7 bases and J 8 bases; bases outside gene matches: 16. DNA of the CDR3: TGTGCCAGCACCCTCCAGGGGGGTGGGAGGCACGGCTACACCTTC. As protein: CASTLQGGGRHGYTF.

This chain connects TRBV10-3 to TRBJ2-3; no firm D call. Per germline, CDR1 ENHRY and CDR2 SYGVKD. Trimming left V 4 bases short and J 3 bases short, with 5 bases between. The CDR3 is 12 residues long. The CDR3 here is CAISASTDTQYF. The CDR3, as DNA: TGTGCCATCAGTGCGAGTACAGATACGCAGTATTTT.

The V and J genes are TRBV11-3 and TRBJ2-7; 10 positions match TRBD2. The J segment lost 3 bases and the V segment lost 5 bases, leaving 7 bases of the junction unmatched. CDR3 length equals 15 residues. Germline V CDR1 and CDR2: SGHNT, YENEEA. The CDR3 loop reads CASSTLAGLRYEQYF. CDR3 nucleotides: TGTGCCAGCAGCACACTAGCGGGGCTACGCTACGAGCAGTACTTC.

This chain links TRBV7-8 with TRBJ2-5; D gene ambiguous. There are 14 residues in the CDR3. V lost 8 bases, J lost 1 base, and 14 bases lay in between. Germline CDR1 and CDR2: SGHVS and FQNEAQ. CDR3 amino acids: CASPSPNTQETQYF. For the CDR3, the DNA is TGTGCCAGCCCTTCCCCGAACACCCAAGAGACCCAGTACTTC.

The genes are TRBV11-3 and TRBJ2-1; the match to TRBD1 covers 9 bases. CDR3 length: 20 amino acids. V lost 5 bases to trimming and J lost 6 bases; unmatched junction nucleotides: 23. Germline lookup yields CDR1 SGHNT and CDR2 YENEEA. The CDR3 here is CASSERSGTGFRGGPNEQFF. In nucleotides, the CDR3 is TGTGCCAGCAGCGAAAGGAGCGGGACAGGGTTCAGGGGGGGACCCAATGAGCAGTTCTTC.

The rearrangement uses TRBV5-6 and TRBJ1-5; 7 bases map to TRBD1. Germline V CDR1 and CDR2: SGHDT, YYEEEE. The CDR3 consists of 16 residues. Trimming cost V 4 bases and J 3 bases; bases outside gene matches: 10. The CDR3 is CASSTLQQGNNQPQHF. The DNA for the CDR3 is TGTGCCAGCAGCACGCTCCAACAGGGGAACAATCAGCCCCAGCATTTT.

The chain combines TRBV29-1 with TRBJ1-4; 8 nucleotides agree with TRBD1. The CDR3 consists of 14 residues. J was trimmed by 2 bases and V by 3 bases; bases with no gene match: 2. Germline assignment: CDR1 SQVTM and CDR2 ANQGSEA. CDR3 sequence reads: CSVEDRVTNEKLFF. CDR3 nucleotide sequence: TGCAGCGTTGAGGACAGGGTCACTAATGAAAAACTGTTTTTT. The full variable domain, with the rest looked up from reference TRBV29-1 and TRBJ1-4, is SAVISQKPSRDICQRGTSLTIQCQVDSQVTMMFWYRQQPGQSLTLIATANQGSEATYESGFVIDKFPISRPNLTFSTLTVSNMSPEDSSIYLCSVEDRVTNEKLFFGSGTQLSVL.

This clone was recorded only once. The chain links TRBV10-3 to TRBJ2-2; 11 bases fit TRBD1. V dropped 0 bases and J dropped 4; count of bases not matched to a gene: 7. CDR1 is ENHRY and CDR2 is SYGVKD in the germline V gene. This CDR3 has 18 residues. The CDR3 spells CAISESTRTGGSTGELFF. Written as DNA, the CDR3 is TGTGCCATCAGTGAGTCGACTCGGACAGGGGGCTCCACCGGGGAGCTGTTTTTT.

The chain couples TRBV11-3 to TRBJ2-1; the match to TRBD2 covers 12 bases. The CDR3 spans 19 residues. V was pared by 3 bases and J by 0 bases, with 9 bases of the junction left unmatched. CDR1 SGHNT and CDR2 YENEEA come from the germline V gene. The CDR3 region is CASSLRRTSGKSSYNEQFF. CDR3 DNA sequence: TGTGCCAGCAGCTTGAGGAGGACTAGCGGGAAGAGCTCCTACAATGAGCAGTTCTTC.

This chain links TRBV2 with TRBJ2-7; D possibly corresponds to TRBD1 (6 bases). The CDR3 runs 14 residues. The V and J ends lost 4 bases and 2 bases respectively, with 12 bases between them. CDR1 and CDR2 from the germline V gene are SNHLY and FYNNEI. The chain's CDR3 is CASSAADRPYEQYF. The CDR3 DNA is TGTGCCAGCAGTGCCGCGGACAGACCCTACGAGCAGTACTTC.

This clone came up a few times. CDR3: CASSLDRGDGYTF. As DNA, the CDR3 is TGTGCCAGCAGTTTGGACAGGGGCGATGGCTACACCTTC. The chain combines TRBV28 with TRBJ1-2; 9 positions match TRBD1. Looked up from germline, CDR1 is MDHEN and CDR2 is SYDVKM. The CDR3 is made up of 13 amino acids. Trimming took 3 bases from V and 6 from J; bases not matched to a gene: 2.

This clone has just one count. The chain carries TRBV6-1 and TRBJ2-1, with TRBD2 matching over 12 bases. The CDR3 totals 14 residues. The V and J ends lost 11 bases and 3 bases, in that order; junction bases with no gene match: 5. Per the germline V gene, CDR1 is MNHNS and CDR2 is SASEGT. The CDR3 nucleotides read TGTGCCCTAGCGGGAGGGCTGGGCTACAATGAGCAGTTCTTC. Amino acids: CALAGGLGYNEQFF.

The chain couples TRBV20-1 to TRBJ2-7, with D possibly matching TRBD2 (6 bases). V was trimmed by 5 bases and J by 3 bases, leaving 8 bases between them. The CDR3 length is 11 residues. In germline, CDR1 is DFQATT, CDR2 SNEGSKA (reference sequence). CDR3 in amino acids: CSAPEGYEQYF. The CDR3 bases are TGCAGTGCTCCGGAGGGCTACGAGCAGTACTTC.

CDR3 in amino acids: CASSGGQGANLYGYTF. For the CDR3, the DNA is TGTGCCAGCAGTGGGGGGCAGGGGGCTAATTTATATGGCTACACCTTC. The chain uses TRBV6-1 and TRBJ1-2, with 8 nucleotides matching TRBD1. Germline V gene data show CDR1 as MNHNS and CDR2 as SASEGT. V lost 4 bases to trimming and J lost 5 bases; unmatched junction nucleotides: 12. This CDR3 is 16 amino acids long.